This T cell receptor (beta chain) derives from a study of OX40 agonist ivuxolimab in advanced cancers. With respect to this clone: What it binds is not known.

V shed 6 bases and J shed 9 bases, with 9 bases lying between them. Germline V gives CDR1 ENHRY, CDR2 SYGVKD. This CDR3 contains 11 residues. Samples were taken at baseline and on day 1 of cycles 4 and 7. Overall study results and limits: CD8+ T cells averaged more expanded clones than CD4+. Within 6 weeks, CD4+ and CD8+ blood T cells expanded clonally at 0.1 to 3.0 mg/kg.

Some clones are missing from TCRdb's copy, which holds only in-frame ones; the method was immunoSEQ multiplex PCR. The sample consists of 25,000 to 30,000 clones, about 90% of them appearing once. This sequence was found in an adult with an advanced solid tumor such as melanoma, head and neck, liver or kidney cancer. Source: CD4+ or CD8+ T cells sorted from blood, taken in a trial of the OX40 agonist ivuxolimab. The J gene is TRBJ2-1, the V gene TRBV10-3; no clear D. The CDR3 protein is CAIRATIEQFF. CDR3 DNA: TGTGCCATCAGAGCTACTATTGAGCAGTTCTTC.